The source of this T cell receptor (beta chain) is a study of Ad26.COV2.S vaccination and SARS-CoV-2 variants. General study findings and limits: A substantial breadth of spike-specific CD8+ and CD4+ T cell responses after vaccination has been reported. Responses of T cells in total may have been underestimated by the TCR breadth and depth analyses. Researchers reported similar non-spike TCR breadth in vaccine and placebo recipients.

With regard to this clone: Its specificity is not known.

Per germline, CDR1 MRHNA and CDR2 SNTAGT. This CDR3 region has 15 residues. Losses at the gene ends were 6 bases for V and 2 bases for J; bases not matched to a gene: 6. Assay: immunoSEQ multiplex PCR; the TCRdb copy retains only in-frame clones and omits some. The data contain around 370,000 clones, 92% of them singletons. The sequence was collected from a human donor who had recovered from COVID-19. The V and J genes are TRBV6-4 and TRBJ2-2; TRBD2 agrees at 7 bases. Source: peripheral blood, taken after recovery from COVID-19. The chain's CDR3 is CASRISGENTGELFF. The CDR3, as DNA: TGTGCCAGCAGAATCAGCGGGGAAAACACCGGGGAGCTGTTTTTT.